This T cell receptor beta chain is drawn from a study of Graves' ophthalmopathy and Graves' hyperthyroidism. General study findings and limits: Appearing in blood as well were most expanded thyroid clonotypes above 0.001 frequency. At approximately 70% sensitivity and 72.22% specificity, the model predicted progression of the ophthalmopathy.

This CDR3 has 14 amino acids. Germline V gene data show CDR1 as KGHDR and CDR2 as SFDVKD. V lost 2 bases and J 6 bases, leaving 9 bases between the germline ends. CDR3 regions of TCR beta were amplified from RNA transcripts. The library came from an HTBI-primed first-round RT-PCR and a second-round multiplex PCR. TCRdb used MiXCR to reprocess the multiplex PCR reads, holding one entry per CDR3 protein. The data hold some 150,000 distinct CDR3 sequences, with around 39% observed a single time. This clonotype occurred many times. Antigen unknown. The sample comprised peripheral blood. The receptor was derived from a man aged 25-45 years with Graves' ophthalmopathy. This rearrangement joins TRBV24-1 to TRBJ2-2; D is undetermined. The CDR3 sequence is CATSDWARAGELFF. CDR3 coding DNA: TGTGCCACCAGTGATTGGGCACGGGCCGGGGAGCTGTTTTTT.